These T cell receptor beta chains were read from a single sample in a study of cytomegalovirus exposure and HLA in healthy donors. Sequencing used immunoSEQ multiplex PCR; TCRdb keeps in-frame clones, though not all of them. Among about 150,000 clones listed, 65% to 80% were seen once. The sequencing input was PBMCs. The receptor source for this set is a man under 40 in good health and CMV-seronegative. Each CDR3 is given with its conserved first and last residue. The order of the fields is V gene, clone size, D gene, J gene, CDR3 protein, CDR3 DNA. The D gene is left open where the match is weak. Only part of the rows carry a size: once, few, many, or a class if the clone is expanded.

TRBV5-1	.	.	TRBJ2-5	CASSHLTRAQETQYF	TGCGCCAGCAGCCACCTAACCAGGGCTCAAGAGACCCAGTACTTC
TRBV28	.	TRBD1	TRBJ2-7	CASSSRDRVKEQYF	TGTGCCAGCAGTAGCCGGGACAGGGTGAAAGAGCAGTACTTC
TRBV4-1	.	.	TRBJ2-2	CASSQKRALSNTGELFF	TGCGCCAGCAGCCAAAAGAGAGCTCTCTCGAACACCGGGGAGCTGTTTTTT
TRBV5-6	.	.	TRBJ1-4	CASSLAGYGEKLFF	TGTGCCAGCAGCTTGGCGGGGTACGGTGAAAAACTGTTTTTT
TRBV28	.	TRBD2	TRBJ2-7	CASTEGLAPVDF	TGTGCCAGCACTGAGGGACTAGCCCCCGTGGACTTC
TRBV30	few	TRBD1	TRBJ2-5	CAWRARTGQGASQYF	TGTGCCTGGAGGGCCCGAACAGGACAGGGGGCTAGCCAGTACTTC
TRBV5-1	.	.	TRBJ2-6	CASSPEGGAKGANGLTF	TGCGCCAGCAGCCCGGAGGGGGGGGCGAAAGGGGCCAACGGCCTGACTTTC
TRBV4-2	once	.	TRBJ1-2	CASSQDGGEGYYGYTF	TGTGCCAGCAGCCAAGATGGCGGGGAGGGGTACTATGGCTACACCTTC
TRBV30	.	.	TRBJ2-7	CAARPELYSYEQYF	TGTGCGGCAAGACCGGAGTTGTATAGCTACGAGCAGTACTTC
TRBV29-1	.	.	TRBJ2-3	CSVTTSRHTATQYF	TGCAGCGTTACTACTAGCAGACACACAGCTACGCAGTATTTT
TRBV7-9	.	.	TRBJ2-5	CASSFLQIQETQYF	TGTGCCAGCAGCTTTTTACAGATCCAAGAGACCCAGTACTTC
TRBV5-6	once	.	TRBJ2-5	CASSSGLWSGETQYF	TGTGCCAGCAGCTCCGGACTCTGGTCTGGGGAGACCCAGTACTTC
TRBV11-2	few	.	TRBJ2-7	CASSLAQRPEQYF	TGTGCCAGCAGCTTAGCGCAGCGGCCCGAGCAGTACTTC
TRBV18	few	TRBD1	TRBJ1-5	CASSPIGQGAGGQPQHF	TGTGCCAGCTCACCAATAGGACAGGGGGCCGGGGGTCAGCCCCAGCATTTT
TRBV7-9	.	.	TRBJ2-7	CASSRRDSYEQYF	TGTGCCAGCAGCCGCCGGGATTCCTACGAGCAGTACTTC
TRBV19	.	TRBD1	TRBJ2-7	CASSLGQGVNEQYF	TGTGCCAGTAGTCTAGGACAGGGAGTAAACGAGCAGTACTTC
TRBV14	many	TRBD2	TRBJ2-7	CASSQEREDEQYF	TGTGCCAGCAGCCAAGAACGGGAGGATGAGCAGTACTTC
TRBV6-1	.	.	TRBJ1-1	CASRGTDSNTEAFF	TGTGCCAGCAGGGGAACGGACTCTAACACTGAAGCTTTCTTT
TRBV10-3	.	.	TRBJ2-3	CAIGEEGQSTDTQYF	TGTGCCATCGGGGAGGAGGGGCAGAGCACAGATACGCAGTATTTT
TRBV27	.	TRBD2	TRBJ2-1	CASSRGLAAYNEQFF	TGTGCCAGCAGTCGAGGACTAGCGGCCTACAATGAGCAGTTCTTC